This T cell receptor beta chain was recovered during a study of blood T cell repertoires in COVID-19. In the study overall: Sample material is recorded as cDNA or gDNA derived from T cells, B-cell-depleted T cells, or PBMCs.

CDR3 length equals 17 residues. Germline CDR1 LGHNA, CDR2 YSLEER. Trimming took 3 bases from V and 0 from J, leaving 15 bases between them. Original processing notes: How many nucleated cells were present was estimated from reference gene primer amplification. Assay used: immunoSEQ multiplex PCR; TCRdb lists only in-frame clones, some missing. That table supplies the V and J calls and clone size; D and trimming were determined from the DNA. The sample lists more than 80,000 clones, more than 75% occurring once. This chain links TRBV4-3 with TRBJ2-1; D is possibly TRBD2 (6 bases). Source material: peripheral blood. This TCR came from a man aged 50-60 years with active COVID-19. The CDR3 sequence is CASSQYGTGSSYNEQFF. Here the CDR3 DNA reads TGCGCCAGCAGCCAGTATGGCACCGGGAGCTCCTACAATGAGCAGTTCTTC.